This T cell receptor beta chain was found in a study of blood T cell repertoires in COVID-19. The wider study: The study drew acute and convalescent COVID-19 samples from the United States, Italy and Spain.

A single count supports this clone. The junction had 7 bases not matched to a gene; V was cut back by 4 bases and J by 5 bases. The V gene's germline CDR1 is MNHEY and CDR2 SVGAGI. The CDR3 is made up of 14 amino acids. Under the authors' procedure: Estimates of nucleated cell counts were drawn from the amplification of reference gene primers. Produced via immunoSEQ multiplex PCR; TCRdb's table is partial and in-frame only. That table gives V, J and clone size, and the DNA gave D and trimming. The table lists over 100,000 clones, approximately 82% of them singletons. Sample: peripheral blood. This sequence originates from a man between 60 and 75 years old with active or convalescent COVID-19. The V and J genes are TRBV6-5 and TRBJ1-1; TRBD1 matches at 7 bases. For the CDR3, the DNA is TGTGCCAGCAGTTTCTCAACAGGGGCAACTGAAGCTTTCTTT. As protein: CASSFSTGATEAFF.